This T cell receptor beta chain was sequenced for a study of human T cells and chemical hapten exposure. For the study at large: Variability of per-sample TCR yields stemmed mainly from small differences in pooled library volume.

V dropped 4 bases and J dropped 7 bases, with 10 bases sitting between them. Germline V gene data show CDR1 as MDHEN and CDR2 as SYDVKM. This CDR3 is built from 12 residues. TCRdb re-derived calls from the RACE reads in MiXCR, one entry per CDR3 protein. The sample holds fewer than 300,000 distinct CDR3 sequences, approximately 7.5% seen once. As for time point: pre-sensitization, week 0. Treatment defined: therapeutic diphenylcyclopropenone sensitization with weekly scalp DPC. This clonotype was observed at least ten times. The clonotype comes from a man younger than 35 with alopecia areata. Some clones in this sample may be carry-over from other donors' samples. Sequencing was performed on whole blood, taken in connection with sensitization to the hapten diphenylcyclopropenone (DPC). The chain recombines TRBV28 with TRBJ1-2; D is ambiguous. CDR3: CASSSLGLGYTF. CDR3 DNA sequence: TGTGCCAGCAGTTCACTAGGACTTGGCTACACCTTC.